This TCR beta chain came from a study of T cell repertoires in cytomegalovirus infection. Whole-study context: As its CMV epitopes, the study selected recently identified HLA-C-restricted and well-studied HLA-B-restricted targets. Public TCR beta signatures provided an indication of both CMV infection and a matching HLA type.

TCRdb re-called the reads through MiXCR, storing one row per CDR3 protein. The table lists roughly 990,000 distinct CDR3 sequences, approximately 31% of them singletons. Broader study findings: Adding up the frequency of public TCR beta families identified people who carried CMV plus the relevant HLA. In two of eight donors, the top clonotype was HLA-C-restricted CMV-specific.

With respect to this clonotype: Its specificity is unknown.

Germline V lookup: CDR1 SGHDT, CDR2 YYEEEE. CDR3 length: 17 amino acids. With 5 bases clipped from V and 4 bases from J, the junction kept 11 bases outside the gene matches. This specimen was cultured CD8+ T cells from PBMCs, taken from culture after CMV antigen stimulation. The chain joins TRBV5-6 to TRBJ2-3, with 12 positions matching TRBD2. The origin of this receptor is a human donor in good health (CMV status not recorded). Some clones in this sample may be carry-over from other donors' samples. The CDR3 region has the DNA TGTGCCAGCAGAAATTCTAGCGGGGGGGCCTATCCAGATACGCAGTATTTT. It encodes CASRNSSGGAYPDTQYF.